The clone carrying this T cell receptor (beta chain) is labeled hyperexpanded. What it binds is not known. Looked up from germline, CDR1 is SGHDT and CDR2 is YYEEEE. The ends were cut back, 2 bases at V and 6 bases at J, with 15 bases in the middle. CDR3 length: 14 residues. The sample comes from a study of T cell repertoires in aging, cancer and after chemotherapy. General observations from the study: Across the chemotherapy interval, each cancer cohort showed higher median generation probability, suggesting thymic rebound.

Amplification of TCR beta used genomic DNA extracted from peripheral blood. Multiplex touch-down PCR with TRB-A/B primers amplified rearranged V-D-J TRB sequences. TCRdb itself ran the multiplex PCR reads through MiXCR, one entry per CDR3 protein. The data show around 800 distinct CDR3 sequences, about 28% seen once. The sample consisted of blood. This chain joins TRBV5-6 and TRBJ2-7; D is tentatively TRBD1 or TRBD2 (6 bases each). The TCR comes from a human donor with a solid tumor. The CDR3: CASSLRTGATEQYF. Here the CDR3 DNA reads TGTGCCAGCAGCTTAAGGACGGGGGCGACCGAGCAGTACTTC. Variable domain in full (rest from reference TRBV5-6 and TRBJ2-7): DAGVTQSPTHLIKTRGQQVTLRCSPKSGHDTVSWYQQALGQGPQFIFQYYEEEERQRGNFPDRFSGHQFPNYSSELNVNALLLGDSALYLCASSLRTGATEQYFGPGTRLTVT.